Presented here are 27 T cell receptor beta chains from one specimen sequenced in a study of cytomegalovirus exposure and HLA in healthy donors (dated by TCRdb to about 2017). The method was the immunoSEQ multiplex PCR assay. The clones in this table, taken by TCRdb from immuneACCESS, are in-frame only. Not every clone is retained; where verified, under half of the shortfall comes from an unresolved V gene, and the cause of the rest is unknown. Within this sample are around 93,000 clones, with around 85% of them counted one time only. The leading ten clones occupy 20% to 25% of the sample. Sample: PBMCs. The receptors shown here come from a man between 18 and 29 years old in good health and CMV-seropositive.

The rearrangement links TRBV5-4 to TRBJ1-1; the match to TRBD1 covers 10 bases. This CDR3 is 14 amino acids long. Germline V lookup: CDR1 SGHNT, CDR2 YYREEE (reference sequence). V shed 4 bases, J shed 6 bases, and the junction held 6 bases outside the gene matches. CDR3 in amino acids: CASSRDRGRAEAFF. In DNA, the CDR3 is TGTGCCAGCAGCCGGGACAGGGGAAGAGCTGAAGCTTTCTTT.

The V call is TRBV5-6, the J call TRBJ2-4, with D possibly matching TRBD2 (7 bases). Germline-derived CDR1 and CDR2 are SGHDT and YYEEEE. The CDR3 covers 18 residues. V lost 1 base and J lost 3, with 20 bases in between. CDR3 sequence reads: CASSLLGGGSEDKNIQYF. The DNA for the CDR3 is TGTGCCAGCAGCTTGCTAGGGGGGGGATCCGAAGACAAAAACATTCAGTACTTC.

DNA for the CDR3: TGTGCCAGCAGTTGGGGGGGCGCGGAGACCCAGTACTTC. This sequence encodes CASSWGGAETQYF. The chain links TRBV27 to TRBJ2-5; D is possibly TRBD2 (7 bases). Germline assignment: CDR1 MNHEY and CDR2 SMNVEV (reference sequence). The CDR3 extends over 13 amino acids. Trimming cost V 4 bases and J 5 bases, with 11 bases left between them.

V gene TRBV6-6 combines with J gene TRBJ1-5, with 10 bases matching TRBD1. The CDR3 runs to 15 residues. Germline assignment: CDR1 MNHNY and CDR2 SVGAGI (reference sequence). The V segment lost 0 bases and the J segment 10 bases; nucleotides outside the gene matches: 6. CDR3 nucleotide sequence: TGTGCCAGCAGTTACTCGGCGGACAGGGGGGGACCCCAGCATTTT. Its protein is CASSYSADRGGPQHF.

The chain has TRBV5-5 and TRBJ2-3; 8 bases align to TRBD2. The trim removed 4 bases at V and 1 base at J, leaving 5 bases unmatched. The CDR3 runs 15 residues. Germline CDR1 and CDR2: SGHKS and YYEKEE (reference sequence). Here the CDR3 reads CASSAGLDGTDTQYF. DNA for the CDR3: TGTGCCAGCAGCGCGGGACTAGATGGCACAGATACGCAGTATTTT.

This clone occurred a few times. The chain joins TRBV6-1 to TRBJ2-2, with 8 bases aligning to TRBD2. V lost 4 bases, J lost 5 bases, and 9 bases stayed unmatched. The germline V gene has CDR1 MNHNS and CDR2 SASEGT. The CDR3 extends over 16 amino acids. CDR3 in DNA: TGTGCCAGCAGTGGTATAGCGGGGCGTCGGACCGGGGAGCTGTTTTTT. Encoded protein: CASSGIAGRRTGELFF.

The DNA for the CDR3 is TGTGCCAGCAGTTACTCGGCAGGCTATGGCTACACCTTC. Protein: CASSYSAGYGYTF. The V call is TRBV6-6, the J call TRBJ1-2; D remains unclear. CDR3 length equals 13 residues. Trimming took off 0 bases at V and 4 bases at J, with 6 bases between the two ends. Germline lookup yields CDR1 MNHNY and CDR2 SVGAGI (reference sequence).

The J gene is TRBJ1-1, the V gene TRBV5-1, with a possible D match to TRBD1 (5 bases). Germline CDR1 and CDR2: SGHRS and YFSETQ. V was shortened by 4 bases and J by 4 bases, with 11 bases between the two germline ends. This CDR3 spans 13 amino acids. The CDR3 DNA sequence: TGCGCCAGCAGCGGCAGGGTGGGCACTGAAGCTTTCTTT. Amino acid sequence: CASSGRVGTEAFF.

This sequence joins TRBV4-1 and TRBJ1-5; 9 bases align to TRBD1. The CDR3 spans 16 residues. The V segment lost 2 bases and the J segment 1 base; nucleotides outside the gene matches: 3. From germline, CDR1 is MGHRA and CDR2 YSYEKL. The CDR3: CASSQTGGWSNQPQHF. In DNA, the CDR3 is TGCGCCAGCAGCCAAACAGGGGGCTGGAGCAATCAGCCCCAGCATTTT.

The CDR3 DNA is TGTGCCAGCCTGCGCACTCCGAACACCGGGGAGCTGTTTTTT. Translation gives CASLRTPNTGELFF. The rearrangement uses TRBV2 and TRBJ2-2, with unresolved D. The germline V gene has CDR1 SNHLY and CDR2 FYNNEI. V was shortened by 8 bases and J by 0 bases, with 10 bases between the two germline ends. This CDR3 spans 14 amino acids.

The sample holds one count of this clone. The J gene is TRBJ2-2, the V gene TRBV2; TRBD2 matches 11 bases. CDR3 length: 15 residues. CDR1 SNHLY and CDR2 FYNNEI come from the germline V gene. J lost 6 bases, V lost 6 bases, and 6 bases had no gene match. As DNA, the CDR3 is TGTGCCAGCAGGGGACTAGCGGAGTTCCCCGGGGAGCTGTTTTTT. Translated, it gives CASRGLAEFPGELFF.

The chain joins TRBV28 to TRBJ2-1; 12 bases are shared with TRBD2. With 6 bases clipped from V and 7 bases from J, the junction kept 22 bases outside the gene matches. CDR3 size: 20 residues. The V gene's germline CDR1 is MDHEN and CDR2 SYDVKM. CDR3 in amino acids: CASRGLRGTSGQRDRNEQFF. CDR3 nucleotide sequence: TGTGCCAGCAGAGGGCTTCGGGGGACTAGCGGGCAAAGGGATAGAAATGAGCAGTTCTTC.

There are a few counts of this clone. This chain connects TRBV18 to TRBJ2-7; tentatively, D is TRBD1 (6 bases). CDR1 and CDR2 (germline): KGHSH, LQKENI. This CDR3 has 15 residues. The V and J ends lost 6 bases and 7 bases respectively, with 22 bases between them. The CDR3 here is CASSRARTGSREQYF. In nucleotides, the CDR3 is TGTGCCAGCTCCCGAGCCAGAACAGGGTCGAGGGAGCAGTACTTC.

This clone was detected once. For the CDR3, the DNA is TGTGCCAGCAGCTACGGGGAGGCGGGCTACAATGAGCAGTTCTTC. Residues: CASSYGEAGYNEQFF. The gene calls are TRBV5-6 and TRBJ2-1, with TRBD2 as a possible D gene (6 bases). Germline V gives CDR1 SGHDT, CDR2 YYEEEE. Trimming pared 3 bases from V and 3 bases from J, leaving 13 bases between. This CDR3 is built from 15 residues. Full variable domain (missing parts from reference TRBV5-6 and TRBJ2-1): DAGVTQSPTHLIKTRGQQVTLRCSPKSGHDTVSWYQQALGQGPQFIFQYYEEEERQRGNFPDRFSGHQFPNYSSELNVNALLLGDSALYLCASSYGEAGYNEQFFGPGTRLTVL.

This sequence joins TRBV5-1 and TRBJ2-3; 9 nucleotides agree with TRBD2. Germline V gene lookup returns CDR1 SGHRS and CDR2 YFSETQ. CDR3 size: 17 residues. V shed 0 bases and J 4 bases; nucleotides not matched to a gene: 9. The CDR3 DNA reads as TGCGCCAGCAGCTTGGCGCTAGCGGGGTCCCCCGCAGATACGCAGTATTTT. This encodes CASSLALAGSPADTQYF.

The CDR3 sequence: CASSQRPPRPGQGDNEQFF. The CDR3 DNA reads TGTGCCAGCAGCCAAAGGCCACCGAGACCGGGACAGGGTGACAATGAGCAGTTCTTC. V is TRBV11-2 and J is TRBJ2-1; 9 bases line up with TRBD1. Trimming removed 5 bases from V and 5 bases from J; junction bases left unmatched: 19. This CDR3 contains 19 residues. In germline, CDR1 is SGHAT, CDR2 FQNNGV. The full variable domain, its missing parts supplied by reference TRBV11-2 and TRBJ2-1, is EAGVAQSPRYKIIEKRQSVAFWCNPISGHATLYWYQQILGQGPKLLIQFQNNGVVDDSQLPKDRFSAERLKGVDSTLKIQPAKLEDSAVYLCASSQRPPRPGQGDNEQFFGPGTRLTVL.

The CDR3 region has the DNA TGTGCCAGCAGTTACGCCGGAGCCAAAAACATTCAGTACTTC. Its protein product is CASSYAGAKNIQYF. This sequence joins TRBV6-5 and TRBJ2-4; D is ambiguous. Trimming stripped 2 bases from V and 0 bases from J, with 5 bases between. Per germline, CDR1 MNHEY and CDR2 SVGAGI. The CDR3 is 14 amino acids.

CDR3 sequence: CASRAGTGVGEQFF. The CDR3, as DNA: TGTGCCAGCAGAGCCGGGACAGGGGTGGGTGAGCAGTTCTTC. V and J are TRBV27 and TRBJ2-1; TRBD1 agrees at 10 bases. This CDR3 is 14 amino acids long. J was trimmed by 9 bases and V by 6 bases; bases with no gene match: 8. Per germline, CDR1 MNHEY and CDR2 SMNVEV (reference sequence).

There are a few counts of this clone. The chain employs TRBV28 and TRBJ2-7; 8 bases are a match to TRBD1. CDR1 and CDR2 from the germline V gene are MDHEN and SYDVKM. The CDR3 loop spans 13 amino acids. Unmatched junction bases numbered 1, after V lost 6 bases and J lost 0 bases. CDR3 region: CASRTGVSYEQYF. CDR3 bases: TGTGCCAGCAGGACAGGGGTCTCCTACGAGCAGTACTTC.

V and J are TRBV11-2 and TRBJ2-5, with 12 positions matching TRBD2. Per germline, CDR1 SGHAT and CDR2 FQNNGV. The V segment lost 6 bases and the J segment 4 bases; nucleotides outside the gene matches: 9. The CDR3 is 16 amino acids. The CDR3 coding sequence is TGTGCCAGCAGTAGGACTAGCGGGATTGCAGGAGAGACCCAGTACTTC. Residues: CASSRTSGIAGETQYF. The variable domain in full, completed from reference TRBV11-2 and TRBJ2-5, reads EAGVAQSPRYKIIEKRQSVAFWCNPISGHATLYWYQQILGQGPKLLIQFQNNGVVDDSQLPKDRFSAERLKGVDSTLKIQPAKLEDSAVYLCASSRTSGIAGETQYFGPGTRLLVL.

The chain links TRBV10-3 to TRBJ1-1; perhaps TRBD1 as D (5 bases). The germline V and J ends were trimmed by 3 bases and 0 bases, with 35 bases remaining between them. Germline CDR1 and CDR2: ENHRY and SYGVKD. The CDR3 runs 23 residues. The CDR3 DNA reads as TGTGCCATCAGTGATCCATTCCAAACAGGCAAGGGATTTGGCAAAGGATTGAACACTGAAGCTTTCTTT. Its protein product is CAISDPFQTGKGFGKGLNTEAFF.

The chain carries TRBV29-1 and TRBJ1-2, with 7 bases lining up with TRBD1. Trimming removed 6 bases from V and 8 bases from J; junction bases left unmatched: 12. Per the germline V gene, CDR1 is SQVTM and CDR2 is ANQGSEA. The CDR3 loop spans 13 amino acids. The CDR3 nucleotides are TGCAGCGTCGCAGGGGGGCCGGACCGGGGCTACACCTTC. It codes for CSVAGGPDRGYTF.

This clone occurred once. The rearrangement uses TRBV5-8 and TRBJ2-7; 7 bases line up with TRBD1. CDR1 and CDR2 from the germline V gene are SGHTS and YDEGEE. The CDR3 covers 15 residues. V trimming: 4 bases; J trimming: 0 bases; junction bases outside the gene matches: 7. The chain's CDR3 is CASSLGTASSYEQYV. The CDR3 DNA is TGTGCCAGCAGCCTGGGGACAGCGAGCTCCTACGAGCAGTACGTC.

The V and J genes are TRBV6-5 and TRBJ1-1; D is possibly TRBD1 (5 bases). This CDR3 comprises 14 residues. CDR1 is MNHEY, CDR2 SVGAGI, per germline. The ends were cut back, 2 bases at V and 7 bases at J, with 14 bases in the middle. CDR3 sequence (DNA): TGTGCCAGCAGTTACGGGGCAGGTTGGGATGAAGCTTTCTTT. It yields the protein CASSYGAGWDEAFF.

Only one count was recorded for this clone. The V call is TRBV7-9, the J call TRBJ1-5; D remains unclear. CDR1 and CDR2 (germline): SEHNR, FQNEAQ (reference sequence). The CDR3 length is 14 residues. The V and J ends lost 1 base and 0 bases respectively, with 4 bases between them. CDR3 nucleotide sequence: TGTGCCAGCAGCTTAGACGGTAGCAATCAGCCCCAGCATTTT. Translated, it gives CASSLDGSNQPQHF.

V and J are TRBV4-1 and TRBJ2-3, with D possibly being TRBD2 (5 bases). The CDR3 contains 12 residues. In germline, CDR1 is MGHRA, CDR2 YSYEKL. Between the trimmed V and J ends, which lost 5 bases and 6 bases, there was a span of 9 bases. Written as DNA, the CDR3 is TGCGCCAGCAGCGAGGGTATGGATACGCAGTATTTT. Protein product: CASSEGMDTQYF.

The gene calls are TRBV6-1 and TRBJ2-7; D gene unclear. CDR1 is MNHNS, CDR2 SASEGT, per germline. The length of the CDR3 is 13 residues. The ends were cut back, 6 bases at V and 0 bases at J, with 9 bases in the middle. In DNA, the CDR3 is TGTGCCAGCAGCCGGCAGGACTCCTACGAGCAGTACTTC. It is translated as CASSRQDSYEQYF.